This is a list of T cell receptor beta chains from one sample in a study of human T cells and chemical hapten exposure. TCRdb reprocessed the RACE reads via MiXCR and lists one record per CDR3 protein. The sample lists approximately 77,000 distinct CDR3 sequences; about 7.5% were seen once. The source material was whole blood, sampled in connection with sensitization to the hapten diphenylcyclopropenone (DPC). The source is a woman aged 30 to 39 with alopecia areata. Some clones in this sample may be carry-over from other donors' samples. Each CDR3 is given with its conserved first and last residue. The D gene is left open where the match is weak. Clone size appears in some rows only: once, few, many, or a class for an expanded clone.

clone_size	v_call	j_call	d_call	cdr3_nt	cdr3_aa
NA	TRBV30	TRBJ1-2	NA	NA	CAWSVAMGAEDF
NA	TRBV19	TRBJ2-1	NA	TGTGCCAGTAGTACTCCAGGGCCATACAATGAGCAGTTCTTC	CASSTPGPYNEQFF
few	TRBV7-2	TRBJ1-1	NA	TGTGCCAGCAGCTTCCGGGTTGCGATAGGCACTGAAGCTTTCTTT	CASSFRVAIGTEAFF
many	TRBV29-1	TRBJ2-7	TRBD1	TGCAGCGGACAGGGACCATCCTACGAGCAGTACTTC	CSGQGPSYEQYF
many	TRBV30	TRBJ2-6	TRBD2	TGTGCCTGGACCGGGGGGGCCAGGGTCCTGACTTTC	CAWTGGARVLTF
many	TRBV12-3/TRBV12-4	TRBJ2-5	TRBD1	TGTGCCAGCAGGCCGACAGGGGCCCCCGTAATGGCCCAGTACTTC	CASRPTGAPVMAQYF
many	TRBV12-3/TRBV12-4	TRBJ2-1	NA	TGTGCCAGCAGCCCAACATTCACTGGCAGTGAGCAGTTCTTC	CASSPTFTGSEQFF
many	TRBV3-1	TRBJ1-4	NA	TGTGCCAGCAGCCAAGTCCCCGAAAAACTGTTTTTT	CASSQVPEKLFF
NA	TRBV27	TRBJ1-2	NA	TGTGCCAGCAGTTTAACCGGATTTAACTATGGCTACACCTTC	CASSLTGFNYGYTF
many	TRBV9	TRBJ1-4	NA	TGTGCCAGCAGCGATGGGGCAACTAATGAAAAACTGTTTTTT	CASSDGATNEKLFF
many	TRBV7-2	TRBJ2-3	TRBD1	TGTGCCAGCAGTGTGGACAGGATCAGCACAGATACGCAGTATTTT	CASSVDRISTDTQYF
few	TRBV7-9	TRBJ1-1	NA	TGTGCCAGCAGCTCATCCGACGGGCTGAACACTGAAGCTTTCTTT	CASSSSDGLNTEAFF
few	TRBV6-1	TRBJ1-2	NA	TGTGCCAGCAGTGAAGCCAGGGCAGGAGCTAACTATGGCTACACCTTC	CASSEARAGANYGYTF
many	TRBV6-2/TRBV6-3	TRBJ1-1	NA	TGTGCCAGCAGTGACTCAGGGTCCGCCACTGAAGCTTTCTTT	CASSDSGSATEAFF
many	TRBV10-3	TRBJ1-1	NA	TGTGCCACCGAATCCCAGGGGAACACTGAAGCTTTCTTT	CATESQGNTEAFF
few	TRBV5-4	TRBJ1-2	NA	TGTGCCAGCAGCGACCCTACTACCAGGAACGCTGGCTACACCTTC	CASSDPTTRNAGYTF
many	TRBV20-1	TRBJ2-1	NA	TGCAGTGCTAGAGATTTACTAGACTCCTACAATGAGCAGTTCTTC	CSARDLLDSYNEQFF
many	TRBV3-1	TRBJ1-5	TRBD1	TGTGCCAGCAGCTCGACAGGGAGCCAGCCCCAGCATTTT	CASSSTGSQPQHF
many	TRBV3-1	TRBJ1-2	NA	TGTGCCAGCAGCCAAGGGAGCTACACCTTC	CASSQGSYTF
many	TRBV27	TRBJ2-3	TRBD1	TGTGCCAGCAGTACAGGGGGCCCCGATCTGACAGATACGCAGTATTTT	CASSTGGPDLTDTQYF
many	TRBV6-2/TRBV6-3	TRBJ2-3	NA	TGTGCCAGCAGTGCCGACAGGAGAACTAGCACAGATACGCAGTATTTT	CASSADRRTSTDTQYF
many	TRBV2	TRBJ1-1	NA	TGTGCCAGCAGGCTCTTACAGGGAGGAGGGACTGAAGCTTTCTTT	CASRLLQGGGTEAFF
many	TRBV20-1	TRBJ1-2	NA	TGCAGTGCTAGTGCGGACGGAATTAACTATGGCTACACCTTC	CSASADGINYGYTF
many	TRBV20-1	TRBJ2-5	TRBD1	TGCAGTGCTAGAGAGCCCCTTCGAGGGGGCCTAGAGACCCAGTACTTC	CSAREPLRGGLETQYF
NA	TRBV2	TRBJ2-1	TRBD2	TGTGCCAGCAGTGATCAGCGGGGGGGCTACAATGAGCAGTTCTTC	CASSDQRGGYNEQFF
NA	TRBV20-1	TRBJ2-5	NA	TGCAGTGCTCGTAGGGATTTGGAGACCCAGTACTTC	CSARRDLETQYF
many	TRBV2	TRBJ2-3	TRBD2	TGTGCCAGCAGCCCACTAGCGGGACAAACAGATACGCAGTATTTT	CASSPLAGQTDTQYF
NA	TRBV6-5	TRBJ2-3	TRBD2	TGTGCCAGCAGTTACTCCCTTAGCGGGGGCCATGATACGCAGTATTTT	CASSYSLSGGHDTQYF
NA	TRBV2	TRBJ1-4	NA	TGTGCCAGCACTAGACAGGACCAAAATGAAAAACTGTTTTTT	CASTRQDQNEKLFF
many	TRBV12-3/TRBV12-4	TRBJ1-1	NA	TGTGCCAGCAGTTTCCAGGCGACGAACACTGAAGCTTTCTTT	CASSFQATNTEAFF
few	TRBV20-1	TRBJ1-5	NA	TGCAGTGCTAGAGCCCCCGCCAGTTATACCCAGCATTTT	CSARAPASYTQHF
NA	TRBV7-6	TRBJ2-7	NA	TGTGCCAGCAGCCCCTCCGAGTGGGTTGGCTACGAGCAGTACTTC	CASSPSEWVGYEQYF
few	TRBV3-1	TRBJ2-1	NA	TGTGCCAGCAGCCAAGGTAGGGAATGGAATGAGCAGTTCTTC	CASSQGREWNEQFF
NA	TRBV12-3/TRBV12-4	TRBJ1-2	NA	TGTGCCAGCAGTTTAATGACAAACTATGGCTACACCTTC	CASSLMTNYGYTF
NA	TRBV20-1	TRBJ1-4	TRBD1	TGCAGTGCTAGAGAGGGACAGGGGTATGAAAAACTGTTTTTT	CSAREGQGYEKLFF
few	TRBV12-3/TRBV12-4	TRBJ1-1	NA	TGTGCCAGCAGGGGAGTAGTGAACACTGAAGCTTTCTTT	CASRGVVNTEAFF
many	TRBV18	TRBJ1-3	TRBD1	TGTGCCAGCTCGACAGGGCACTCTGGAAACACCATATATTTT	CASSTGHSGNTIYF
many	TRBV10-3	TRBJ2-6	NA	TGTGCCATCAGTGATCAGTCAAAGGCCAACGTCCTGACTTTC	CAISDQSKANVLTF
many	TRBV7-6	TRBJ2-2	NA	TGTGCCAGCAGCTTGAATCGCAGGGGTTTTGTGAACACCGGGGAGCTGTTTTTT	CASSLNRRGFVNTGELFF
many	TRBV19	TRBJ2-7	NA	TGTGCCAGCGCAGATCCCCTGTACGAGCAGTACTTC	CASADPLYEQYF
few	TRBV2	TRBJ2-2	NA	TGTGCCAGCAGTGTGGGACGGCTGAACACCGGGGAGCTGTTTTTT	CASSVGRLNTGELFF
NA	TRBV7-3	TRBJ2-6	NA	TGTGCCAGCAGCTTACAGGCTTCCGGGGCCAACGTCCTGACTTTC	CASSLQASGANVLTF
many	TRBV12-3/TRBV12-4	TRBJ2-3	TRBD1	TGTGCCAGCAGTCCGCAGACAGGGCCCGGCACAGATACGCAGTATTTT	CASSPQTGPGTDTQYF
many	TRBV5-1	TRBJ1-1	NA	TGCGCCAGCAGCTTGGTGGGGTCTGAAGCTTTCTTT	CASSLVGSEAFF
many	TRBV5-5	TRBJ1-3	NA	TGTGCCAGCAGCTTTCAGGTGAACTCTGGAAACACCATATATTTT	CASSFQVNSGNTIYF
many	TRBV20-1	TRBJ2-7	NA	TGCAGTGCTAGGGGCAGGGTGGAAGGGCTTGTGTCCTACGAGCAGTACTTC	CSARGRVEGLVSYEQYF
NA	TRBV5-1	TRBJ2-3	NA	TGCGCCAGCAGCTCGCAGGCTGGTGGACTAGATACGCAGTATTTT	CASSSQAGGLDTQYF
few	TRBV5-1	TRBJ1-2	NA	TGCGCCAGCAGCCTGGATCAGGGAAACTATGGCTACACCTTC	CASSLDQGNYGYTF
many	TRBV11-3	TRBJ2-1	NA	TGTGCCAGCAGCTTACCTAGCGTGCCCTACAATGAGCAGTTCTTC	CASSLPSVPYNEQFF
many	TRBV27	TRBJ2-7	TRBD2	TGTGCCAGCAGGCCCGGGGGGGTTCCCTACGAGCAGTACTTC	CASRPGGVPYEQYF
few	TRBV27	TRBJ1-5	NA	TGTGCCAGCAGTTCCGGTTCGGGTAATCAGCCCCAGCATTTT	CASSSGSGNQPQHF
many	TRBV28	TRBJ2-3	TRBD1	TGTGCCAGCAGCCGTACAGGGGCAGATACGCAGTATTTT	CASSRTGADTQYF
many	TRBV6-5	TRBJ2-7	TRBD1	TGTGCCAGCAGTTACCTCATGGGGACAGACGAGCAGTACTTC	CASSYLMGTDEQYF
NA	TRBV6-5	TRBJ2-6	TRBD1	TGTGCCAGCAGTTACGGGACAGGGGGCGGTGGGGCCAACGTCCTGACTTTC	CASSYGTGGGGANVLTF